These 7 T cell receptor beta chains originate from one sample sequenced in a study of blood T cell repertoires in COVID-19. The protocol was immunoSEQ multiplex PCR, while the TCRdb copy is restricted to in-frame clones and leaves out a portion. Of roughly 120,000 clones in the sample, 70% to 90% were seen once. Sequenced sample: peripheral blood. These receptors all come from a man in his forties with acute or convalescent COVID-19.

The chain employs TRBV4-1 and TRBJ1-2; D possibly corresponds to TRBD1 (6 bases). Germline values: CDR1 MGHRA, CDR2 YSYEKL. The V and J ends lost 4 bases and 6 bases respectively, with 15 bases between them. The CDR3 spans 14 residues. The CDR3 loop reads CASSPQQGRDGYTF. CDR3 nucleotide sequence: TGCGCCAGCAGCCCCCAGCAGGGGAGGGATGGCTACACCTTC.

The chain has TRBV6-1 and TRBJ1-1; the D gene is possibly TRBD1 (5 bases). The ends were cut back, 2 bases at V and 8 bases at J, with 12 bases in the middle. CDR1 MNHNS and CDR2 SASEGT come from the germline V gene. The CDR3 runs to 13 residues. The CDR3 bases are TGTGCCAGCAGTGAAAGTGGCAGGGTCGAAGCTTTCTTT. This gives the protein CASSESGRVEAFF.

This rearrangement joins TRBV5-6 to TRBJ2-7; 9 nucleotides match TRBD1. The germline gives CDR1 SGHDT, CDR2 YYEEEE. The V and J ends lost 1 base and 3 bases, in that order; junction bases with no gene match: 2. The CDR3 is 14 amino acids. CDR3 nucleotides: TGTGCCAGCAGCTTGACGGGACAGGGCTACGAGCAGTACTTC. Translating gives CASSLTGQGYEQYF.

This rearrangement joins TRBV27 to TRBJ1-1; possibly TRBD1 for D (5 bases). The CDR3 spans 13 residues. Germline-derived CDR1 and CDR2 are MNHEY and SMNVEV (reference sequence). The V end was cut by 8 bases, the J end by 5 bases, with 15 bases between. Written as DNA, the CDR3 is TGTGCCAGCTGTAGACAGTTGGGGACTGAAGCTTTCTTT. Protein: CASCRQLGTEAFF.

Only a few counts were recorded for this clone. The CDR3 reads CASSSMTGPGYTF. The CDR3 bases are TGCGCCAGCAGCTCAATGACAGGGCCTGGCTACACCTTC. The chain links TRBV5-1 to TRBJ1-2, with TRBD1 identical over 7 bases. The V gene end was trimmed by 3 bases and the J gene end by 7 bases; junction bases not matched to a gene: 6. Germline lookup yields CDR1 SGHRS and CDR2 YFSETQ. The CDR3 length is 13 residues.

CDR3 DNA sequence: TGTGCCAGCAGTGACAGGGGGCCGGGGACAGATACGCAGTATTTT. Residues: CASSDRGPGTDTQYF. This rearrangement joins TRBV6-1 to TRBJ2-3; TRBD1 aligns across 8 bases. Trimming at V came to 3 bases and at J to 3 bases, leaving 5 bases not matched to a gene. Per germline, CDR1 MNHNS and CDR2 SASEGT. CDR3 length: 15 amino acids.

This clone turned up a few times. The rearrangement uses TRBV11-2 and TRBJ1-5; TRBD1 matches 8 bases. Germline assignment: CDR1 SGHAT and CDR2 FQNNGV. After removal of 1 base from V and 6 bases from J, the junction contained 5 bases not matched to a gene. CDR3 length: 15 amino acids. The CDR3 DNA reads TGTGCCAGCAGCTTAGGGAGGACAGGGATTCAGCCCCAGCATTTT. Its translation: CASSLGRTGIQPQHF.